The 11 T cell receptor beta chains below were found in one sample sequenced in a study of human T cells and chemical hapten exposure. A single record per CDR3 protein comes from TCRdb applying MiXCR to the RACE reads. The table includes around 350,000 distinct CDR3 sequences, 5.5% detected once. Specified time point: pre-sensitization, week 0. Treatment: therapeutic diphenylcyclopropenone sensitization with weekly scalp DPC. Sequences were derived from whole blood, sampled in connection with sensitization to the hapten diphenylcyclopropenone (DPC). Every receptor here comes from a woman under 30 with alopecia areata. Some clones in this sample may be carry-over from other donors' samples.

This clonotype was seen more than once but under ten times. This chain connects TRBV14 to TRBJ1-3; D is unresolved. Germline CDR1 reads SGHDN; CDR2 reads FVKESK. There are 16 residues in the CDR3. V lost 1 base, J lost 0 bases, and 10 bases lay in between. The CDR3 DNA reads TGTGCCAGCAGCCAAGTCGCAGGAATCTCTGGAAACACCATATATTTT. The encoded protein is CASSQVAGISGNTIYF.

The chain employs TRBV12-3 or TRBV12-4 and TRBJ2-1, with D hard to call. Trimming left V 5 bases short and J 0 bases short, with 14 bases between. This CDR3 has 16 amino acids. CDR3 in amino acids: CASSTSGQSSYNEQFF. CDR3 in DNA: TGTGCCAGCAGTACCTCTGGGCAAAGCTCCTACAATGAGCAGTTCTTC.

This clonotype was counted at least ten times. The chain joins TRBV7-8 to TRBJ1-4; the D gene is possibly TRBD1 (6 bases). The CDR3 runs 13 residues. Germline loops: CDR1 SGHVS, CDR2 FQNEAQ. Trimming left V 1 base short and J 8 bases short, with 8 bases between. CDR3 DNA: TGTGCCAGCAGCTTAGACGGGGGCGAAAAACTGTTTTTT. Protein product: CASSLDGGEKLFF.

The table lists this clonotype with many counts. DNA of the CDR3: TGCGCCAGCAGCGGGACCCATACAGGGTCAGATACGCAGTATTTT. It encodes CASSGTHTGSDTQYF. J is TRBJ2-3 and V is TRBV5-1; a weak D match, TRBD1 (6 bases). Germline V gene data show CDR1 as SGHRS and CDR2 as YFSETQ. The CDR3 spans 15 residues. The V end was cut by 4 bases, the J end by 4 bases, with 16 bases between.

This clonotype was counted ten times or more. The gene calls are TRBV2 and TRBJ2-3; D remains ambiguous. V gave up 4 bases and J gave up 1 base, with 9 bases separating them. CDR3 length: 14 residues. Germline CDR1 and CDR2: SNHLY and FYNNEI. This chain's CDR3 is CASSGDGGTDTQYF. Here the CDR3 DNA reads TGTGCCAGCAGTGGGGATGGTGGCACAGATACGCAGTATTTT.

This clonotype has only a few counts. The rearrangement links TRBV7-2 to TRBJ2-5, with D maybe TRBD1 (6 bases). The V gene lost 5 bases and the J gene lost 1 base, with 17 bases spanning the gap. Germline CDR1 reads SGHTA; CDR2 reads FQGNSA. The CDR3 has 16 amino acids. The CDR3 bases are TGTGCCAGCAGCCTAAATACTGGGGGCGGCCAAGAGACCCAGTACTTC. This codes for CASSLNTGGGQETQYF.

J is TRBJ2-6 and V is TRBV5-4; D is unclear. In germline, CDR1 is SGHNT, CDR2 YYREEE (reference sequence). V lost 0 bases, J lost 0 bases, and 13 bases lay in between. The CDR3 length is 18 residues. The CDR3 sequence: CASSLVSVLSSGANVLTF. The CDR3 bases are TGTGCCAGCAGCTTGGTTTCGGTACTCTCCTCTGGGGCCAACGTCCTGACTTTC.

The chain links TRBV28 to TRBJ1-4; D is uncertain. Per the germline V gene, CDR1 is MDHEN and CDR2 is SYDVKM. CDR3 size: 14 residues. The ends were cut back, 4 bases at V and 0 bases at J, with 6 bases in the middle. Written as DNA, the CDR3 is TGTGCCAGCAGTTACCTTGCAACTAATGAAAAACTGTTTTTT. This sequence encodes CASSYLATNEKLFF.

This clonotype was detected many times. The gene calls are TRBV27 and TRBJ2-5; 9 bases match TRBD1. The CDR3 covers 15 residues. Germline V gives CDR1 MNHEY, CDR2 SMNVEV (reference sequence). V gave up 5 bases and J gave up 4 bases; unmatched junction bases: 8. CDR3 DNA: TGTGCCAGCAGTCATCCGGGACAGGGTAGAGAGACCCAGTACTTC. Protein product: CASSHPGQGRETQYF.

This clonotype turned up a few times. J is TRBJ1-2 and V is TRBV6-2 or TRBV6-3; weak D call: TRBD1 (6 bases). Germline lookup yields CDR1 MNHEY and CDR2 SVGEGT. CDR3 size: 14 residues. V lost 5 bases and J 6 bases, leaving 16 bases between the germline ends. The CDR3 here is CASSRQVSANGYTF. Here the CDR3 DNA reads TGTGCCAGCAGTCGACAGGTCAGCGCTAATGGCTACACCTTC.

This clonotype was detected many times. The chain employs TRBV5-1 and TRBJ2-3, with 7 bases matching TRBD1. This CDR3 has 15 residues. V lost 5 bases, J lost 2 bases, and 8 bases stayed unmatched. In germline, CDR1 is SGHRS, CDR2 YFSETQ. CDR3 coding DNA: TGCGCCAGCAGGCTGGGGGACAGAGACACAGATACGCAGTATTTT. Its translation is CASRLGDRDTDTQYF.